These T cell receptor beta chains were read from a single sample in a study of T-cell memory formation after mild COVID-19. Via MiXCR, TCRdb re-called the 5' RACE reads, giving one row per CDR3 protein. The sample lists some 150,000 distinct CDR3 sequences, under 30% occurring once. Specimen: PBMCs or a T cell subset sorted from them (not recorded which). Every receptor here comes from an adult woman who had mild COVID-19 (a few samples of this study predate the infection). Cell type and time point are not known. CDR3s include the opening cysteine and the closing phenylalanine or tryptophan. A D gene is named only where the DNA matches it firmly. Some rows have no size entry. The others give once, few or many, or a class for an expanded clone.

j_call v_call clone_size d_call cdr3_aa cdr3_nt
TRBJ2-7 TRBV4-1 - - CASSQDAGGLTSYEQYF TGCGCCAGCAGCCAAGATGCGGGCGGGTTAACCTCCTACGAGCAGTACTTC
TRBJ1-1 TRBV14 - - CASSQNSYAEAFF TGTGCCAGCAGCCAAAATAGCTACGCTGAAGCTTTCTTT
TRBJ2-3 TRBV7-9 few TRBD1 CASSWRDRGRDTQYF TGTGCCAGCAGCTGGAGGGACAGGGGAAGGGATACGCAGTATTTT
TRBJ2-3 TRBV13 few TRBD2 CASSLTSGMLHTQYF TGTGCCAGCAGCTTAACTAGCGGGATGCTACATACGCAGTATTTT
TRBJ2-1 TRBV3-1 once TRBD2 CASSQEQRGGYNEQFF TGTGCCAGCAGCCAAGAACAGCGGGGGGGTTACAATGAGCAGTTCTTC
TRBJ1-1 TRBV12-3/TRBV12-4 - - CASSRTTVNTEAFF TGTGCCAGCAGTCGAACGACAGTGAACACTGAAGCTTTCTTT
TRBJ2-7 TRBV27 - TRBD1 CASSLWGPGQGFYEQYF TGTGCCAGCAGTTTATGGGGCCCGGGACAGGGCTTTTACGAGCAGTACTTC
TRBJ2-5 TRBV9 - TRBD2 CASRASGGAWETQYF TGTGCCAGCCGGGCTAGCGGGGGGGCCTGGGAGACCCAGTACTTC
TRBJ1-2 TRBV6-5 - - CASSSPSVTRANYGYTF TGTGCCAGCAGCTCCCCATCGGTCACTAGGGCTAACTATGGCTACACCTTC
TRBJ2-2 TRBV5-6 - - CASSLLVNTGELFF TGTGCCAGCAGCTTGTTGGTGAACACCGGGGAGCTGTTTTTT
TRBJ2-1 TRBV20-1 - - CSARASVGHGGEQFF TGCAGTGCTAGAGCATCGGTAGGCCACGGCGGTGAGCAGTTCTTC
TRBJ1-5 TRBV27 - - CASSLSTAGNQPQHF TGTGCCAGCAGTTTATCGACAGCGGGCAATCAGCCCCAGCATTTT
TRBJ1-2 TRBV9 - TRBD1 CASSGGTGWYGYTF TGTGCCAGCAGCGGTGGGACAGGGTGGTATGGCTACACCTTC
TRBJ2-1 TRBV15 - - CATSRDPGFGSGFHSYNEQFF TGTGCCACCAGCAGAGATCCCGGTTTTGGTAGCGGATTCCACTCCTACAATGAGCAGTTCTTC
TRBJ1-4 TRBV14 few TRBD1 CASSQVDRGNEKLFF TGTGCCAGCAGCCAAGTGGACAGGGGGAATGAAAAACTGTTTTTT
TRBJ2-3 TRBV21-1 few - CASTGTGGFTDTQYF TGTGCCAGCACAGGGACAGGGGGTTTTACAGATACGCAGTATTTT
TRBJ2-1 TRBV4-3 - TRBD2 CASSPGLAGGPGNEQFF TGCGCCAGCAGCCCGGGACTAGCGGGAGGGCCGGGCAATGAGCAGTTCTTC
TRBJ2-5 TRBV5-6 - - CASSLSGGAKETQYF TGTGCCAGCAGCTTGTCTGGGGGGGCGAAGGAGACCCAGTACTTC
TRBJ2-7 TRBV4-1 few - CASSQAGRGRYEQYF TGCGCCAGCAGCCAAGCTGGCAGGGGGAGGTACGAGCAGTACTTC
TRBJ1-1 TRBV6-4 - - CASSDSFGTEAFF TGTGCCAGCAGTGACTCTTTCGGGACTGAAGCTTTCTTT
TRBJ2-7 TRBV2 few TRBD2 CASSVPGTSGSSYEQYF TGTGCCAGCAGTGTACCCGGGACTAGCGGGAGCTCCTACGAGCAGTACTTC
TRBJ2-3 TRBV5-1 - TRBD2 CASSLAGGFMLSTDTQYF TGCGCCAGCAGCTTAGCGGGGGGATTCATGCTAAGCACAGATACGCAGTATTTT
TRBJ2-1 TRBV6-5 - TRBD1 CASSGTDFSYNEQFF TGTGCCAGCAGTGGGACAGACTTCTCCTACAATGAGCAGTTCTTC
TRBJ2-3 TRBV9 - - CASTAQIGTDTQYF TGTGCCAGCACCGCCCAGATCGGGACAGATACGCAGTATTTT
TRBJ2-7 TRBV29-1 few - CSVVWGNYEQYF TGCAGCGTTGTTTGGGGAAACTACGAGCAGTACTTC
TRBJ2-5 TRBV7-2 few TRBD1 CASSSGQGVTETQYF TGTGCCAGCAGCTCCGGACAGGGGGTCACGGAGACCCAGTACTTC
TRBJ2-3 TRBV4-3 few TRBD2 CASSPMAGGLASTDTQYF TGCGCCAGCAGCCCCATGGCGGGAGGACTTGCTAGCACAGATACGCAGTATTTT
TRBJ1-5 TRBV4-2 few - CASSQDAGGNSNQPQHF TGTGCCAGCAGCCAAGATGCGGGGGGAAATAGCAATCAGCCCCAGCATTTT
TRBJ1-1 TRBV7-8 - - CASSFTDGRGTEAFF TGTGCCAGCAGCTTTACTGACGGTAGAGGGACTGAAGCTTTCTTT
TRBJ2-7 TRBV7-2 - TRBD1 CASSPLGQGSIPAYEQYF TGTGCCAGCAGCCCACTTGGACAGGGCTCAATTCCTGCCTACGAGCAGTACTTC
TRBJ2-1 TRBV30 - TRBD2 CAWRGTSGSSYNEQFF TGTGCCTGGAGGGGGACTAGCGGGAGCTCCTACAATGAGCAGTTCTTC
TRBJ2-3 TRBV30 - TRBD1 CAWSNDGTGEIDTQYF TGTGCCTGGAGTAATGACGGGACAGGGGAGATAGATACGCAGTATTTT
TRBJ1-2 TRBV7-8 few - CASSLARWGARGYTF TGTGCCAGCAGCTTAGCTCGTTGGGGGGCGAGAGGCTACACCTTC
TRBJ1-1 TRBV7-3 once - CASSLWPWGNTEAFF TGTGCCAGCAGCTTATGGCCTTGGGGGAACACTGAAGCTTTCTTT
TRBJ2-7 TRBV4-1 - TRBD1 CASSQDGTVGYEQYF TGCGCCAGCAGCCAAGACGGGACAGTCGGCTACGAGCAGTACTTC
TRBJ2-6 TRBV7-2 - TRBD1 CASSTLDRVSPSGANVLTF TGTGCCAGCAGCACCCTAGACAGGGTCTCCCCCTCTGGGGCCAACGTCCTGACTTTC
TRBJ2-2 TRBV7-8 - - CASSLGSPNTGELFF TGTGCCAGCAGCTTGGGCTCACCGAACACCGGGGAGCTGTTTTTT
TRBJ2-7 TRBV9 - - CASSVAWGLSYEQYF TGTGCCAGCAGCGTAGCTTGGGGGCTCTCCTACGAGCAGTACTTC
TRBJ2-5 TRBV5-1 few - CASSGGSETQYF TGCGCCAGCAGCGGGGGATCCGAGACCCAGTACTTC
TRBJ2-2 TRBV9 - - CASSVHKTANTGELFF TGTGCCAGCAGCGTACACAAGACGGCGAACACCGGGGAGCTGTTTTTT
TRBJ2-5 TRBV7-9 - - CASSAQETQYF TGTGCCAGCAGTGCCCAAGAGACCCAGTACTTC
TRBJ2-5 TRBV7-9 - TRBD2 CASSFGGSVGLETQYF TGTGCCAGCAGCTTCGGGGGGTCAGTGGGTCTTGAGACCCAGTACTTC
TRBJ1-5 TRBV6-1 - - CASSLQGEGQPQHF TGTGCCAGCAGCCTGCAGGGAGAGGGACAGCCCCAGCATTTT